This entry lists 18 T cell receptor beta chains sequenced from one sample in a study of cytomegalovirus exposure and HLA in healthy donors. This PCR relied on a set of 60 Vbeta primers and 13 Jbeta primers. The data were produced by immunoSEQ multiplex PCR, yet TCRdb's version contains in-frame clones alone and is incomplete. The sample yields some 98,000 clones, 81% seen once. Material: PBMCs. The receptors stem from a man aged 40-49 years in good health and CMV-seronegative.

The CDR3 here is CASSLTSGVYEQYF. The CDR3 region has the DNA TGCGCCAGCAGCTTGACGAGCGGGGTTTACGAGCAGTACTTC. The rearrangement joins TRBV5-1 to TRBJ2-5; 7 nucleotides match TRBD2. The DNA end favors TRBJ2-7, so the J call may be wrong. The CDR3 covers 14 residues. CDR1 and CDR2 from the germline V gene are SGHRS and YFSETQ.

This clone showed up just once. A junction end diverges from the germline sequence, so it may reflect a read error. V gene TRBV5-1 combines with J gene TRBJ2-1; D may correspond to TRBD1 or TRBD2 (6 bases each). The CDR3 runs to 15 residues. CDR1 SGHRS and CDR2 YFSETQ come from the germline V gene. The CDR3 nucleotides read TGCGCCGGCAGCTTGGAGGGGACACGCTACAATGAGCAGTTCTTC. It codes for CAGSLEGTRYNEQFF.

This clone was seen a single time. The CDR3 nucleotides read TGCAGCGGTCACACGCCTGGAAACACCATATATTTT. It translates to CSGHTPGNTIYF. This chain connects TRBV29-1 to TRBJ1-3; D is unclear. Germline V CDR1 and CDR2: SQVTM, ANQGSEA. The CDR3 is made up of 12 amino acids. V lost 7 bases, J lost 2 bases, and 9 bases lay in between.

The chain carries TRBV27 and TRBJ2-1, with 14 bases fitting TRBD2. Germline trimming cut 6 bases from V and 9 bases from J; bases unmatched to any gene: 4. The CDR3 consists of 14 residues. Germline CDR1 MNHEY, CDR2 SMNVEV (reference sequence). The CDR3 spells CASSTGTSGGEQFF. CDR3 in DNA: TGTGCCAGCAGCACCGGGACTAGCGGGGGTGAGCAGTTCTTC.

The chain carries TRBV19 and TRBJ1-5; tentatively, D is TRBD1 (6 bases). Deletions cut 4 bases from V and 1 base from J, with 8 bases between. This CDR3 is 14 amino acids long. Germline loops: CDR1 LNHDA, CDR2 SQIVND (reference sequence). The CDR3 DNA follows: TGTGCCAGTAGTAACAGGGAGAGCAATCAGCCCCAGCATTTT. The encoded protein is CASSNRESNQPQHF.

The chain joins TRBV6-1 to TRBJ2-7; 9 bases fit TRBD2. J was trimmed by 7 bases and V by 8 bases; bases with no gene match: 12. The CDR3 spans 14 residues. The germline V gene encodes CDR1 MNHNS and CDR2 SASEGT. The CDR3, as DNA: TGTGCCAGCCGCCGCGGGGGGGCCTTGGGAGAGCAGTACTTC. It codes for CASRRGGALGEQYF.

The chain has TRBV5-4 and TRBJ1-1; 7 bases fit TRBD1. There are 16 residues in the CDR3. The V gene end was trimmed by 4 bases and the J gene end by 1 base; junction bases not matched to a gene: 10. Germline V gene data show CDR1 as SGHNT and CDR2 as YYREEE (reference sequence). CDR3 protein: CASSPRDSPSNTEAFF. The DNA for the CDR3 is TGTGCCAGCAGCCCGCGGGACAGTCCATCGAACACTGAAGCTTTCTTT.

The rearrangement joins TRBV10-3 to TRBJ2-5, with 8 bases lining up with TRBD2. V trimming: 10 bases; J trimming: 1 base; junction bases outside the gene matches: 5. Germline assignment: CDR1 ENHRY and CDR2 SYGVKD. This CDR3 region has 13 residues. The CDR3 loop is CANSRGAQETQYF. DNA for the CDR3: TGTGCCAATTCGCGGGGGGCCCAAGAGACCCAGTACTTC.

On this clone: The junction shows a germline mismatch at one end, possibly a read error. This chain connects TRBV2 to TRBJ1-2; D unclear. The CDR3 has 13 amino acids. Germline loops: CDR1 SNHLY, CDR2 FYNNEI. DNA for the CDR3: TGTGCCAGCAGTGCGGTCCCCGACTATGACTACACCTTC. It codes for CASSAVPDYDYTF.

The sample holds a few counts of this clone. The rearrangement joins TRBV7-9 to TRBJ2-7; 10 bases line up with TRBD1. The germline V gene encodes CDR1 SEHNR and CDR2 FQNEAQ (reference sequence). The CDR3 runs 13 residues. V lost 6 bases, J lost 7 bases, and 6 bases stayed unmatched. The CDR3 region has the DNA TGTGCCAGCAGTCGACAGGGGGCGGGAGAGCAGTACTTC. Amino acids: CASSRQGAGEQYF.

This clone was detected only once. This chain joins TRBV7-8 and TRBJ2-1; the match to TRBD2 covers 11 bases. The CDR3 loop spans 19 amino acids. Germline values: CDR1 SGHVS, CDR2 FQNEAQ. V lost 1 base and J lost 5; bases outside the gene matches: 13. CDR3 sequence: CASSLGSGGGWLTNNEQFF. In nucleotides, the CDR3 is TGTGCCAGCAGCTTAGGTAGCGGGGGGGGTTGGCTCACGAACAATGAGCAGTTCTTC.

The chain links TRBV5-1 to TRBJ2-3; 7 nucleotides agree with TRBD2. V trimming: 0 bases; J trimming: 2 bases; junction bases outside the gene matches: 6. The CDR3 has 16 residues. The germline gives CDR1 SGHRS, CDR2 YFSETQ. The CDR3 DNA reads as TGCGCCAGCAGCTTGGGTTACGGGGGGAACACAGATACGCAGTATTTT. Protein: CASSLGYGGNTDTQYF.

The rearrangement uses TRBV11-2 and TRBJ1-6; perhaps TRBD1 as D (5 bases). Between the trimmed V and J ends, which lost 0 bases and 4 bases, there was a span of 7 bases. The CDR3 has 15 residues. Germline-derived CDR1 and CDR2 are SGHAT and FQNNGV. The CDR3 loop is CASSLDDRYNSPLHF. In DNA, the CDR3 is TGTGCCAGCAGCTTAGATGACAGATATAATTCACCCCTCCACTTT.

The chain links TRBV5-1 to TRBJ2-5; D remains ambiguous. Trimming pared 0 bases from V and 4 bases from J, leaving 4 bases between. Germline V gives CDR1 SGHRS, CDR2 YFSETQ. The CDR3 loop spans 12 amino acids. This chain's CDR3 is CASSLARETQYF. The CDR3 nucleotides are TGCGCCAGCAGCTTGGCTCGAGAGACCCAGTACTTC.

This clone was detected a few times. This chain uses TRBV5-1 with TRBJ2-2; 7 bases are a match to TRBD1. Trimming at V came to 4 bases and at J to 4 bases, leaving 7 bases not matched to a gene. Germline V gene sequence: CDR1 SGHRS, CDR2 YFSETQ. This CDR3 is 15 amino acids long. The CDR3 DNA reads TGCGCCAGCAGCGGAAGACAGGGAATCACCGGGGAGCTGTTTTTT. Its protein product is CASSGRQGITGELFF.

The gene calls are TRBV5-1 and TRBJ2-7; D perhaps matches TRBD2 (6 bases). The CDR3 contains 14 residues. The V gene lost 5 bases and the J gene lost 2 bases, with 14 bases spanning the gap. CDR1 is SGHRS and CDR2 is YFSETQ in the germline V gene. The CDR3 nucleotides are TGCGCCAGCAGGCGGGGACGCGACACCTACGAGCAGTACTTC. Amino acids: CASRRGRDTYEQYF. The full variable domain, completed using reference TRBV5-1 and TRBJ2-7, is KAGVTQTPRYLIKTRGQQVTLSCSPISGHRSVSWYQQTPGQGLQFLFEYFSETQRNKGNFPGRFSGRQFSNSRSEMNVSTLELGDSALYLCASRRGRDTYEQYFGPGTRLTVT.

The chain uses TRBV7-9 and TRBJ1-4, with TRBD1 matching over 7 bases. Germline V gene lookup returns CDR1 SEHNR and CDR2 FQNEAQ (reference sequence). The V segment lost 2 bases and the J segment 8 bases; nucleotides outside the gene matches: 5. This CDR3 comprises 14 residues. The chain's CDR3 is CASSLRGGKEKLFF. CDR3 DNA sequence: TGTGCCAGCAGCTTAAGAGGGGGCAAGGAAAAACTGTTTTTT.

The chain has TRBV6-5 and TRBJ1-2, with 7 positions matching TRBD1. The CDR3 totals 13 residues. Trimming took 6 bases from V and 7 from J; bases not matched to a gene: 8. CDR1 and CDR2 from the germline V gene are MNHEY and SVGAGI. This chain's CDR3 is CASRKSRGCGYTF. CDR3 bases: TGTGCCAGCAGAAAAAGCAGGGGGTGTGGCTACACCTTC.